Below, one T cell receptor beta chain is given with its context. Clones were sequenced by immunoSEQ multiplex PCR, and TCRdb holds only the in-frame ones, with some missing. The sample carries 150,000 to 200,000 clones, 84% recorded once. This sample was taken from a study of blood T cell repertoires in COVID-19. Study-level information: Researchers got acute and convalescent COVID-19 samples from the United States, Italy and Spain.

Everyone who took part was about 18 to 89 years old, and they came from about 25 US areas. Participant reports of clinical history set cohort assignment. A COVID-19 case had been met by exposed participants during the 2 weeks before study entry. Trimming removed 3 bases at V and 2 bases at J, with 14 bases between. The CDR3 has 15 amino acids. In germline, CDR1 is LGHDT, CDR2 YNNKEL (reference sequence). Sequencing used PBMCs or T cells enriched from blood (not recorded which). V and J are TRBV3-1 (or the pseudogene TRBV3-2) and TRBJ2-7, with D possibly being TRBD1 (5 bases). The source is a woman aged 25 to 39 who had been exposed to COVID-19. The CDR3 bases are TGTGCCAGCAGCCATACTACAGGCCGTCCCTACGAGCAGTACTTC. Translated: CASSHTTGRPYEQYF.